These 27 T cell receptor beta chains came from one sample sequenced in a study of identical twins. TCRdb redid the calling of the 5' RACE reads with MiXCR, one entry per CDR3 protein. This table holds just under 650,000 distinct CDR3 sequences, roughly 7.2% found once. These data were also reused for a study on yellow fever vaccine responses in identical twins.

The sample was PBMCs. Receptors were obtained from a woman between 18 and 29 years old in good health.

As for this clonotype: Being one base from a much bigger clone, this may be a read error. The conserved final phenylalanine or tryptophan is absent from the CDR3, which likely points to a read error. This chain joins TRBV3-1 and TRBJ1-1; D gene uncertain. V lost 5 bases, J lost 7 bases, and 11 bases lay in between. Germline lookup yields CDR1 LGHDT and CDR2 YNNKEL (reference sequence). This CDR3 is built from 12 residues. This chain's CDR3 is CASSGVRDEAFS. CDR3 DNA sequence: TGTGCCAGCAGCGGGGTCAGAGATGAAGCTTTCTCT.

The rearrangement joins TRBV18 to TRBJ2-7, with 8 bases that match TRBD2. Germline CDR1 reads KGHSH; CDR2 reads LQKENI. With 6 bases clipped from V and 3 bases from J, the junction kept 7 bases outside the gene matches. The CDR3 covers 14 residues. CDR3 protein: CASSSLGGDYEQYV. In DNA form, the CDR3 reads TGTGCCAGCTCTTCACTCGGGGGGGACTACGAGCAGTACGTC.

Here the CDR3 DNA reads TGCGCCAGCAGCTTGGGGAACAGGGTCCCTAGCTCCTACAATGAGCAGTTCTTC. This gives the protein CASSLGNRVPSSYNEQFF. This chain joins TRBV5-1 and TRBJ2-1; a possible D gene is TRBD1 (6 bases). This CDR3 is built from 18 residues. Germline CDR1 SGHRS, CDR2 YFSETQ. Between the trimmed V and J ends, which lost 0 bases and 0 bases, there was a span of 16 bases.

V gene TRBV9 combines with J gene TRBJ2-5, with 12 positions matching TRBD2. Per germline, CDR1 SGDLS and CDR2 YYNGEE. V shed 3 bases and J 3 bases; nucleotides not matched to a gene: 3. The CDR3 contains 15 residues. The CDR3 region is CASSARLAGEETQYF. The CDR3 coding sequence is TGTGCCAGCAGCGCCAGACTAGCGGGGGAAGAGACCCAGTACTTC.

J is TRBJ1-2 and V is TRBV20-1; possible D gene TRBD1, 6 bases. The CDR3 has 15 amino acids. CDR1 is DFQATT and CDR2 is SNEGSKA in the germline V gene (reference sequence). The V and J ends lost 4 bases and 2 bases respectively, with 17 bases between them. The CDR3 region is CSAIRYGQLNYGYTF. Written as DNA, the CDR3 is TGCAGTGCTATAAGATATGGACAGTTAAACTATGGCTACACCTTC.

This clonotype was detected ten times or more. This sequence joins TRBV20-1 and TRBJ2-7; 7 positions agree with TRBD1. The CDR3 is made up of 12 amino acids. Germline loops: CDR1 DFQATT, CDR2 SNEGSKA (reference sequence). Trimming removed 5 bases from V and 0 bases from J; junction bases left unmatched: 1. For the CDR3, the DNA is TGCAGTGCTGGGACAGACTCCTACGAGCAGTACGTC. This codes for CSAGTDSYEQYV.

The rearrangement joins TRBV20-1 to TRBJ2-7; 7 bases match TRBD1. V trimming: 4 bases; J trimming: 2 bases; junction bases outside the gene matches: 5. The CDR3 spans 13 residues. Germline V lookup: CDR1 DFQATT, CDR2 SNEGSKA (reference sequence). CDR3 nucleotide sequence: TGCAGTGCTAACTTAGGGACAGCCTACGAGCAGTACGTC. It codes for CSANLGTAYEQYV.

This clonotype was picked up a small number of times. The genes are TRBV6-1 and TRBJ2-1; D may correspond to TRBD1 or TRBD2 (5 bases each). Trimming left V 6 bases short and J 3 bases short, with 15 bases between. Germline loops: CDR1 MNHNS, CDR2 SASEGT. The CDR3 covers 15 residues. The CDR3 DNA reads TGTGCCAGCAGGATCGGGACGGGCAACTACAATGAGCAGTTCTTC. This encodes CASRIGTGNYNEQFF.

Many counts were recorded for this clonotype. This chain connects TRBV20-1 to TRBJ1-4; no clear D gene. The germline V gene has CDR1 DFQATT and CDR2 SNEGSKA (reference sequence). Trimming pared 0 bases from V and 8 bases from J, leaving 4 bases between. The CDR3 loop spans 11 amino acids. CDR3 region: CSARDPEKLFF. The CDR3 region has the DNA TGCAGTGCTAGAGATCCGGAAAAACTGTTTTTT.

This clonotype was observed a handful of times. The gene calls are TRBV9 and TRBJ2-2, with 12 bases matching TRBD2. The germline V gene encodes CDR1 SGDLS and CDR2 YYNGEE. V shed 0 bases and J 0 bases; nucleotides not matched to a gene: 6. The length of the CDR3 is 19 residues. CDR3 nucleotide sequence: TGTGCCAGCAGCGTAGTTCCTAGCGGGGGGGAAACGAACACCGGGGAGCTGTTTTTT. Amino acid sequence: CASSVVPSGGETNTGELFF.

This clonotype was seen a few times. The chain joins TRBV7-9 to TRBJ1-1; D perhaps matches TRBD1 (5 bases). Germline V gives CDR1 SEHNR, CDR2 FQNEAQ (reference sequence). The CDR3 sequence is 14 residues long. V was trimmed by 5 bases and J by 5 bases, leaving 15 bases between them. In DNA form, the CDR3 reads TGTGCCAGCAGCCAGGGCCGGGGATGGACTGAAGCTTTCTTT. It yields the protein CASSQGRGWTEAFF.

This clonotype was seen repeatedly, ten times or more. The rearrangement uses TRBV24-1 and TRBJ2-1; TRBD2 agrees at 7 bases. The junction had 8 bases not matched to a gene; V was cut back by 4 bases and J by 3 bases. Looked up from germline, CDR1 is KGHDR and CDR2 is SFDVKD. This CDR3 is 16 amino acids long. The CDR3 protein is CATSEARAGVYNEQFF. The CDR3 region has the DNA TGTGCCACCAGTGAGGCGCGGGCGGGAGTCTACAATGAGCAGTTCTTC.

At least ten counts were recorded for this clonotype. The chain employs TRBV28 and TRBJ1-5; D gene uncertain. Trimming took 6 bases from V and 2 from J, leaving 23 bases between them. The CDR3 extends over 18 amino acids. The germline CDR1 and CDR2 sequences are MDHEN and SYDVKM. The DNA of the CDR3 is TGTGCCAGCAGCCCGGCCGGGTTTGGGATAGTGGGCAATCAGCCCCAGCATTTT. It is translated as CASSPAGFGIVGNQPQHF.

The chain joins TRBV7-2 to TRBJ2-6, with D tentatively TRBD1 or TRBD2 (5 bases each). The CDR3 totals 15 residues. Germline assignment: CDR1 SGHTA and CDR2 FQGNSA. Trimming removed 5 bases from V and 4 bases from J, with 12 bases in between. For the CDR3, the DNA is TGTGCCAGCAGCCCCGGGGCAGGGGGGGCCAACGTCCTGACTTTC. Translated: CASSPGAGGANVLTF.

This clonotype showed up many times. The chain employs TRBV5-1 and TRBJ2-5; D is ambiguous. Deletions cut 0 bases from V and 1 base from J, with 7 bases between. From germline, CDR1 is SGHRS and CDR2 YFSETQ. This CDR3 is built from 14 residues. The CDR3 nucleotides are TGCGCCAGCAGCTTGGGGCGGATCCAAGAGACCCAGTACTTC. Protein product: CASSLGRIQETQYF.

The genes are TRBV20-1 and TRBJ2-3; D is unclear. With 4 bases removed from V and 5 bases from J, the gap between germline ends came to 7 bases. From germline, CDR1 is DFQATT and CDR2 SNEGSKA (reference sequence). The CDR3 consists of 11 residues. This chain's CDR3 is CSAILGDTQYF. Here the CDR3 DNA reads TGCAGTGCTATATTAGGAGATACGCAGTATTTT.

This chain joins TRBV7-9 and TRBJ1-6, with 7 bases identical to TRBD1. CDR1 and CDR2 (germline): SEHNR, FQNEAQ (reference sequence). CDR3 length: 14 residues. Trimming removed 3 bases from V and 6 bases from J; junction bases left unmatched: 2. The CDR3: CASSFGTVNSPLHF. The CDR3 nucleotides read TGTGCCAGCAGCTTCGGGACAGTTAATTCACCCCTCCACTTT. Drawing the rest from reference TRBV7-9 and TRBJ1-6, the complete variable domain is DTGVSQNPRHKITKRGQNVTFRCDPISEHNRLYWYRQTLGQGPEFLTYFQNEAQLEKSRLLSDRFSAERPKGSFSTLEIQRTEQGDSAMYLCASSFGTVNSPLHFGNGTRLTVT.

A few counts support this clonotype. The chain combines TRBV25-1 with TRBJ2-1; D perhaps matches TRBD1 (5 bases). Germline loops: CDR1 MGHDK, CDR2 SYGVNS. The CDR3 has 16 amino acids. V was shortened by 2 bases and J by 6 bases, with 17 bases between the two germline ends. In DNA, the CDR3 is TGTGCCAGCAGTGAAGTTTATCTCACAGGCGGCAATGAGCAGTTCTTC. This gives the protein CASSEVYLTGGNEQFF.

This clonotype was seen at least ten times. The chain joins TRBV24-1 to TRBJ2-1, with TRBD2 identical over 8 bases. Trimming took 7 bases from V and 7 from J; bases not matched to a gene: 11. Germline CDR1 KGHDR, CDR2 SFDVKD. This CDR3 is 15 amino acids long. The CDR3 nucleotides read TGTGCCACCAGGGGACTAGACCCTGCTGAGAATGAGCAGTTCTTC. Its translation: CATRGLDPAENEQFF.

V gene TRBV6-5 combines with J gene TRBJ2-1; 9 bases match TRBD2. The CDR3 runs to 16 residues. V shed 0 bases and J 8 bases; nucleotides not matched to a gene: 8. Germline V lookup: CDR1 MNHEY, CDR2 SVGAGI. CDR3 in amino acids: CASSYSRAGGRDEQFF. CDR3 sequence (DNA): TGTGCCAGCAGTTACTCCCGGGCGGGAGGGCGCGATGAGCAGTTCTTC.

The sample holds many counts of this clonotype. The V and J genes are TRBV12-3 or TRBV12-4 and TRBJ1-3; D call uncertain. The CDR3 is 15 amino acids. Trimming shortened V by 3 bases and J by 4 bases, and 13 bases separated the two germline ends. The CDR3 spells CASSLVQSSGNTIYF. In nucleotides, the CDR3 is TGTGCCAGCAGTTTGGTCCAATCCTCGGGAAACACCATATATTTT.

This clonotype was seen many times. The chain couples TRBV3-1 to TRBJ2-4; 14 nucleotides line up with TRBD2. Germline assignment: CDR1 LGHDT and CDR2 YNNKEL (reference sequence). With V trimmed by 4 bases and J by 5 bases, 13 bases remained unmatched. The CDR3 extends over 19 amino acids. CDR3 sequence: CASSPPGLAGGALQNIQYF. CDR3 DNA sequence: TGTGCCAGCAGCCCCCCCGGACTAGCGGGGGGAGCCCTTCAAAACATTCAGTACTTC.

This clonotype was seen a few times. The J gene is TRBJ2-7, the V gene TRBV7-6, with 8 positions matching TRBD1. After removal of 5 bases from V and 1 base from J, the junction contained 7 bases not matched to a gene. Germline V CDR1 and CDR2: SGHVS, FNYEAQ. There are 15 residues in the CDR3. The CDR3 sequence is CASSQGATSSYEQYF. For the CDR3, the DNA is TGTGCCAGCAGCCAGGGGGCAACCTCTTCCTACGAGCAGTACTTC.

In this sample, this clonotype turned up many times. Written as DNA, the CDR3 is TGTGCCAGCAGGGGGACTAGCGGGAAGGCCGGGGAGCTGTTTTTT. Translation: CASRGTSGKAGELFF. V and J are TRBV12-3 or TRBV12-4 and TRBJ2-2; TRBD2 agrees at 13 bases. CDR3 size: 15 residues. J lost 6 bases, V lost 6 bases, and 4 bases had no gene match.

This clonotype showed up just a few times. The chain couples TRBV12-3 or TRBV12-4 to TRBJ2-1; D is unclear. V was cut by 1 base and J by 12 bases, with 10 bases left in between. The CDR3 consists of 12 residues. CDR3 sequence: CASSLGLKTQFF. The CDR3, as DNA: TGTGCCAGCAGTTTAGGGCTAAAGACGCAGTTCTTC.

This clonotype has ten or more counts. The J gene is TRBJ2-3, the V gene TRBV12-3 or TRBV12-4; no definite D call. With 4 bases removed from V and 0 bases from J, the gap between germline ends came to 5 bases. This CDR3 comprises 13 residues. Here the CDR3 DNA reads TGTGCCAGCAGTTCGGACAGCACAGATACGCAGTATTTT. Amino acids: CASSSDSTDTQYF.

This clonotype was counted many times. The chain uses TRBV5-6 and TRBJ2-1, with TRBD1 matching 7 bases. The V gene end was trimmed by 4 bases and the J gene end by 4 bases; junction bases not matched to a gene: 11. The germline gives CDR1 SGHDT, CDR2 YYEEEE. This CDR3 is built from 16 residues. CDR3 DNA: TGTGCCAGCAGCCCTTCGAGGGGGCGCGGGTACAATGAGCAGTTCTTC. Translating it yields CASSPSRGRGYNEQFF.